These 19 T cell receptor beta chains were all obtained from the same sample, sequenced in a study of T cell responses to AZD1222 COVID-19 vaccine (dated by TCRdb to the early 2020s). The library was obtained by the immunoSEQ multiplex PCR assay. Here the immuneACCESS table is served through TCRdb, limited to in-frame sequences with V and J called. Missing clones are a known gap in these copies; in checked studies unresolved V genes cover under half, and the rest lacks a known reason. This sample gives 95,000 to 150,000 clones in total; roughly 87% of them show up just once. Together, the top ten hold under 3% of the sample. The sample's time point label, decoded: about 28 days (+/-7) after the second vaccine dose. The sequencing used peripheral blood, collected 28 days after the second AZD1222 dose. The receptor set was obtained from an adult who received the AZD1222 COVID-19 vaccine.

This clone was seen a handful of times. The chain combines TRBV7-8 with TRBJ1-5; no definite D call. The length of the CDR3 is 15 residues. Germline lookup yields CDR1 SGHVS and CDR2 FQNEAQ. V dropped 1 base and J dropped 6 bases, with 13 bases sitting between them. The CDR3 loop is CASSLVWGNRQPQHF. DNA of the CDR3: TGTGCCAGCAGCTTAGTTTGGGGAAACCGTCAGCCCCAGCATTTT.

CDR3 nucleotides: TGTGCCAGCAGCGTAGCCGGGGGTGGGCAGGGCACAGATACGCAGTATTTT. Encoded protein: CASSVAGGGQGTDTQYF. The chain is built from TRBV9 and TRBJ2-3; TRBD2 is a possible D gene (6 bases). Per the germline V gene, CDR1 is SGDLS and CDR2 is YYNGEE. Trimming left V 0 bases short and J 1 base short, with 15 bases between. The CDR3 loop spans 17 amino acids.

J is TRBJ2-5 and V is TRBV6-6; weak D call: TRBD2 (5 bases). The CDR3 runs to 15 residues. Trimming took 6 bases from V and 5 from J, leaving 19 bases between them. The germline V gene encodes CDR1 MNHNY and CDR2 SVGAGI (reference sequence). CDR3 in amino acids: CASSPSRPGGETQYF. In nucleotides, the CDR3 is TGTGCCAGCAGCCCTAGCCGACCCGGCGGGGAGACCCAGTACTTC.

CDR3 region: CASQLRTPGQGMNTEAFF. In nucleotides, the CDR3 is TGTGCCAGCCAACTCCGGACCCCTGGACAGGGAATGAACACTGAAGCTTTCTTT. J is TRBJ1-1 and V is TRBV2; TRBD1 matches at 8 bases. Germline-derived CDR1 and CDR2 are SNHLY and FYNNEI. The CDR3 length is 18 residues. Trimming cost V 8 bases and J 0 bases; bases outside gene matches: 17.

This chain links TRBV19 with TRBJ1-5; D is unresolved. Germline V lookup: CDR1 LNHDA, CDR2 SQIVND (reference sequence). The V end was cut by 6 bases, the J end by 3 bases, with 15 bases between. CDR3 size: 15 residues. CDR3 coding DNA: TGTGCCAGTAGCACGAGCGGTGGCTTCAATCAGCCCCAGCATTTT. Residues: CASSTSGGFNQPQHF. Supplemented by reference TRBV19 and TRBJ1-5, the full variable domain reads DGGITQSPKYLFRKEGQNVTLSCEQNLNHDAMYWYRQDPGQGLRLIYYSQIVNDFQKGDIAEGYSVSREKKESFPLTVTSAQKNPTAFYLCASSTSGGFNQPQHFGDGTRLSIL.

This clone occurred a few times. The chain employs TRBV5-1 and TRBJ1-3; 9 positions match TRBD1. The J segment lost 10 bases and the V segment lost 4 bases, leaving 9 bases of the junction unmatched. Germline V lookup: CDR1 SGHRS, CDR2 YFSETQ. This CDR3 is 14 amino acids long. The CDR3 nucleotides are TGCGCCAGCAGCGAACAGGGGGCGGCTAGAACCATATATTTT. Translating gives CASSEQGAARTIYF.

This clone was seen once. The chain carries TRBV3-1 (or the pseudogene TRBV3-2) and TRBJ1-6; 7 bases line up with TRBD1. Trimming removed 4 bases from V and 7 bases from J; junction bases left unmatched: 4. This CDR3 is built from 14 residues. The germline V gene has CDR1 LGHDT and CDR2 YNNKEL (reference sequence). CDR3: CASSRGQANSPLHF. The CDR3 region has the DNA TGTGCCAGCAGCCGCGGACAGGCAAATTCACCCCTCCACTTT.

Comment on this clone: Sequence at one end of the junction differs from germline and may be a read error. This sequence joins TRBV7-7 and TRBJ2-5; D possibly corresponds to TRBD1 (5 bases). Germline CDR1 is SSHAT and CDR2 is FNYEAQ (reference sequence). This CDR3 comprises 15 residues. The CDR3: CASSSAGQGTETQYF. DNA of the CDR3: TGTGCTAGCAGCTCCGCAGGTCAGGGTACGGAGACCCAGTACTTC.

This chain uses TRBV28 with TRBJ2-7; D may correspond to TRBD1 or TRBD2 (5 bases each). The germline V gene encodes CDR1 MDHEN and CDR2 SYDVKM. The CDR3 has 17 amino acids. The V end was cut by 4 bases, the J end by 7 bases, with 26 bases between. The CDR3 protein is CASSWGTGTGFRREQYF. The CDR3 nucleotides read TGTGCCAGCAGTTGGGGTACCGGGACGGGGTTTCGTAGGGAGCAGTACTTC.

The chain is built from TRBV5-1 and TRBJ2-2; D is unresolved. CDR1 is SGHRS and CDR2 is YFSETQ in the germline V gene. V gave up 0 bases and J gave up 1 base, with 4 bases separating them. The CDR3 is 14 residues long. CDR3 region: CASSLGQNTGELFF. The CDR3 DNA follows: TGCGCCAGCAGCTTGGGACAGAACACCGGGGAGCTGTTTTTT.

The rearrangement links TRBV9 to TRBJ1-3; D gene ambiguous. This CDR3 region has 15 residues. Germline V gives CDR1 SGDLS, CDR2 YYNGEE. Trimming took 4 bases from V and 0 from J, leaving 11 bases between them. In DNA, the CDR3 is TGTGCCAGCAGCCCGCAGTTTTCCTCTGGAAACACCATATATTTT. Translating gives CASSPQFSSGNTIYF.

The rearrangement links TRBV6-6 to TRBJ1-2, with D unresolved. V was clipped by 5 bases and J by 4 bases, with 11 bases between them. Germline assignment: CDR1 MNHNY and CDR2 SVGAGI (reference sequence). The CDR3 consists of 13 residues. The CDR3 region is CASSAGRAYGYTF. CDR3 sequence (DNA): TGTGCCAGCAGTGCCGGGAGGGCCTATGGCTACACCTTC.

The chain couples TRBV5-8 to TRBJ2-2, with 10 bases matching TRBD1. V trimming: 3 bases; J trimming: 7 bases; junction bases outside the gene matches: 3. This CDR3 has 14 residues. The V gene's germline CDR1 is SGHTS and CDR2 YDEGEE. The CDR3, as DNA: TGTGCCAGCAGCTGGACAGGGGGGATCGGGGAGCTGTTTTTT. Translating gives CASSWTGGIGELFF.

There are a few counts of this clone. The chain links TRBV5-4 to TRBJ1-3; 9 nucleotides align to TRBD1. This CDR3 contains 18 residues. The trim removed 4 bases at V and 0 bases at J, leaving 11 bases unmatched. In germline, CDR1 is SGHNT, CDR2 YYREEE (reference sequence). CDR3 nucleotides: TGTGCCAGCAGCAAGGGACAGGGTGAGCCATTCTCTGGAAACACCATATATTTT. It specifies CASSKGQGEPFSGNTIYF.

This chain links TRBV28 with TRBJ2-4; 7 nucleotides agree with TRBD1. J was trimmed by 0 bases and V by 6 bases; bases with no gene match: 5. The germline gives CDR1 MDHEN, CDR2 SYDVKM. The CDR3 length is 15 residues. CDR3 loop: CASRADRVAKNIQYF. The CDR3 coding sequence is TGTGCCAGCAGAGCTGACAGGGTAGCCAAAAACATTCAGTACTTC.

This chain links TRBV19 with TRBJ2-1; TRBD2 is a possible D gene (6 bases). The CDR3 covers 16 residues. V lost 1 base to trimming and J lost 4 bases, with 14 bases between them. Germline V lookup: CDR1 LNHDA, CDR2 SQIVND (reference sequence). The CDR3: CASSIAQRRVYNEQFF. The CDR3 bases are TGTGCCAGTAGTATAGCGCAGCGGAGGGTGTACAATGAGCAGTTCTTC.

This chain connects TRBV30 to TRBJ1-2; no clear D gene. CDR3 length: 13 amino acids. The germline CDR1 and CDR2 sequences are GTSNPN and SVGIG (reference sequence). Deletions cut 0 bases from V and 3 bases from J, with 8 bases between. This CDR3 is CAWSVSLDYGYTF. CDR3 bases: TGTGCCTGGAGTGTAAGTTTGGACTATGGCTACACCTTC.

The V call is TRBV10-3, the J call TRBJ1-5; 9 bases line up with TRBD1. This CDR3 has 14 amino acids. The V segment lost 10 bases and the J segment 3 bases; nucleotides outside the gene matches: 7. Germline-derived CDR1 and CDR2 are ENHRY and SYGVKD. CDR3: CATSTGGVNQPQHF. CDR3 DNA sequence: TGTGCCACTTCGACAGGGGGTGTCAATCAGCCCCAGCATTTT.

This clone was recorded once. The J gene is TRBJ1-6, the V gene TRBV7-3, with 9 bases aligning to TRBD1. This CDR3 has 15 residues. The V segment lost 2 bases and the J segment 10 bases; nucleotides outside the gene matches: 6. Germline loops: CDR1 SGHTA, CDR2 FQGTGA. The CDR3 spells CASSLGGTGKSPLHF. The CDR3 DNA follows: TGTGCCAGCAGCTTAGGGGGGACAGGGAAATCACCCCTCCACTTT.